These 30 T cell receptor beta chains came from one sample sequenced in a study of T cell responses to AZD1222 COVID-19 vaccine. Profiled with immunoSEQ multiplex PCR; TCRdb holds only in-frame clones, not every one. This sample carries 150,000 to 200,000 clones, roughly 94% of them seen once, and the ten largest clones take approximately 1.3%. This material consisted of peripheral blood, taken 28 days after the second AZD1222 dose. Source of these receptors: an adult who received the AZD1222 COVID-19 vaccine.

The rearrangement joins TRBV5-6 to TRBJ1-3; weak D call: TRBD1 (6 bases). Germline V gives CDR1 SGHDT, CDR2 YYEEEE. CDR3 length: 15 residues. Trimming shortened V by 6 bases and J by 5 bases, and 18 bases separated the two germline ends. The CDR3 DNA reads TGTGCCAGCACCTCCCGGGACACTCTAAGAAACACCATATATTTT. Its translation: CASTSRDTLRNTIYF.

The V gene is TRBV11-3, the J gene TRBJ1-1; TRBD1 aligns across 10 bases. With 1 base clipped from V and 4 bases from J, the junction kept 3 bases outside the gene matches. Germline assignment: CDR1 SGHNT and CDR2 YENEEA. The CDR3 consists of 15 residues. The CDR3 protein is CASSLGTGGSTEAFF. The CDR3 nucleotides read TGTGCCAGCAGCTTAGGGACAGGGGGAAGCACTGAAGCTTTCTTT.

The rearrangement joins TRBV30 to TRBJ2-1; D is unresolved. The CDR3 loop spans 15 amino acids. CDR1 and CDR2 from the germline V gene are GTSNPN and SVGIG (reference sequence). Trimming took 2 bases from V and 0 from J, leaving 11 bases between them. CDR3: CAWSRARSSYNEQFF. CDR3 bases: TGTGCCTGGAGTCGAGCGCGGAGCTCCTACAATGAGCAGTTCTTC. Filled out from reference TRBV30 and TRBJ2-1, the complete variable domain reads SQTIHQWPATLVQPVGSPLSLECTVEGTSNPNLYWYRQAAGRGLQLLFYSVGIGQISSEVPQNLSASRPQDRQFILSSKKLLLSDSGFYLCAWSRARSSYNEQFFGPGTRLTVL.

This chain links TRBV6-2 or TRBV6-3 with TRBJ1-2; D ambiguous. CDR1 is MNHEY, CDR2 SVGEGT, per germline. The germline V and J ends were trimmed by 4 bases and 7 bases, with 10 bases remaining between them. The CDR3 length is 12 residues. CDR3 bases: TGTGCCAGCAGTTCGTACGCGTCTGGCTACACCTTC. Protein product: CASSSYASGYTF.

V and J are TRBV30 and TRBJ1-6, with a weak D call TRBD1 (5 bases). Germline CDR1 reads GTSNPN; CDR2 reads SVGIG (reference sequence). V lost 8 bases to trimming and J lost 7 bases, with 12 bases between them. CDR3 length equals 12 residues. The CDR3 DNA sequence: TGTGCCCGGGGCAGGCCGAATTCACCCCTCCACTTT. Encoded protein: CARGRPNSPLHF.

CDR3 region: CASSPAQVGPQHF. DNA of the CDR3: TGTGCCAGCAGCCCCGCTCAGGTTGGGCCCCAGCATTTT. V is TRBV4-2 and J is TRBJ1-5; D unclear. Trimming took 4 bases from V and 9 from J, leaving 13 bases between them. CDR1 and CDR2 from the germline V gene are LGHNA and YNFKEQ. This CDR3 spans 13 amino acids.

The chain couples TRBV4-2 to TRBJ2-1; weak D call: TRBD2 (6 bases). Per the germline V gene, CDR1 is LGHNA and CDR2 is YNFKEQ. The CDR3 has 16 residues. The V end lost 6 bases, the J end lost 0 bases, and 15 bases lay between the germline ends. The CDR3 nucleotides are TGTGCCAGCAGTCTTAGCGGCCTGAGCTCCTACAATGAGCAGTTCTTC. Amino acids: CASSLSGLSSYNEQFF.

The CDR3 nucleotides read TGTGCCAGCAGTTCGGCAGGGGGCGAGTCCTACGAGCAGTACTTC. It specifies CASSSAGGESYEQYF. The J gene is TRBJ2-7, the V gene TRBV6-5; 8 nucleotides align to TRBD1. V gave up 4 bases and J gave up 1 base; unmatched junction bases: 6. Looked up from germline, CDR1 is MNHEY and CDR2 is SVGAGI. This CDR3 contains 15 residues.

The chain links TRBV5-1 to TRBJ1-2; TRBD1 matches 10 bases. CDR1 SGHRS and CDR2 YFSETQ come from the germline V gene. J was trimmed by 7 bases and V by 4 bases; bases with no gene match: 7. This CDR3 has 14 amino acids. The DNA for the CDR3 is TGCGCCAGCAGCAACCGGGACAGGGGTGGTGGCTACACCTTC. Residues: CASSNRDRGGGYTF.

The chain combines TRBV3-1 (or the pseudogene TRBV3-2) with TRBJ1-2, with 8 bases identical to TRBD1. Germline CDR1 LGHDT, CDR2 YNNKEL (reference sequence). This CDR3 contains 14 residues. V shed 4 bases and J 7 bases; nucleotides not matched to a gene: 8. The DNA for the CDR3 is TGTGCCAGCAGCCCAGGGGGCGCGGGAACTGGCTACACCTTC. This codes for CASSPGGAGTGYTF.

This rearrangement joins TRBV4-3 to TRBJ2-1, with TRBD1 matching over 11 bases. The germline CDR1 and CDR2 sequences are LGHNA and YSLEER. The CDR3 has 15 amino acids. After removal of 4 bases from V and 6 bases from J, the junction contained 5 bases not matched to a gene. As DNA, the CDR3 is TGCGCCAGCAGCCCTCGGACAGGGGGCTTCAATGAGCAGTTCTTC. This gives the protein CASSPRTGGFNEQFF.

This clone appeared once. This chain connects TRBV30 to TRBJ1-1; D is unresolved. The V end lost 1 base, the J end lost 2 bases, and 8 bases lay between the germline ends. The germline CDR1 and CDR2 sequences are GTSNPN and SVGIG (reference sequence). This CDR3 contains 13 residues. The CDR3 spells CAWSGALNTEAFF. The CDR3 DNA follows: TGTGCCTGGAGTGGGGCTCTAAACACTGAAGCTTTCTTT.

J is TRBJ2-7 and V is TRBV29-1, with 7 bases that match TRBD1. V lost 6 bases to trimming and J lost 1 base; unmatched junction nucleotides: 9. This CDR3 is built from 14 residues. Per germline, CDR1 SQVTM and CDR2 ANQGSEA. The CDR3 reads CSVQDRARSYEQYF. The CDR3 coding sequence is TGCAGCGTCCAAGACAGGGCGCGGTCCTACGAGCAGTACTTC.

The V call is TRBV20-1, the J call TRBJ1-1; D gene uncertain. Per germline, CDR1 DFQATT and CDR2 SNEGSKA (reference sequence). The CDR3 runs 11 residues. The V and J ends lost 4 bases and 0 bases respectively, with 3 bases between them. In nucleotides, the CDR3 is TGCAGTGCTATGATGAACACTGAAGCTTTCTTT. Encoded protein: CSAMMNTEAFF.

The V and J genes are TRBV2 and TRBJ1-1; no reliable D call. The germline V and J ends were trimmed by 2 bases and 0 bases, with 16 bases remaining between them. The CDR3 has 17 residues. Germline V gene lookup returns CDR1 SNHLY and CDR2 FYNNEI. The CDR3 reads CASSEPAGFSLNTEAFF. The CDR3 nucleotides are TGTGCCAGCAGTGAACCTGCGGGATTCAGCCTGAACACTGAAGCTTTCTTT.

The V and J genes are TRBV14 and TRBJ1-1; 9 positions match TRBD1. The germline V gene has CDR1 SGHDN and CDR2 FVKESK. The CDR3 runs 15 residues. J was trimmed by 1 base and V by 4 bases; bases with no gene match: 4. As DNA, the CDR3 is TGTGCCAGCAGCCGAACAGGGGGCTCGAACACTGAAGCTTTCTTT. Encoded protein: CASSRTGGSNTEAFF.

In its sample, this clone was seen once. CDR3 nucleotide sequence: TGTGCCAGCAGCCCCCTGGGGGTGACTGAGTACGAGCAGTACTTC. It specifies CASSPLGVTEYEQYF. The V gene is TRBV5-6, the J gene TRBJ2-7; D is possibly TRBD1 or TRBD2 (5 bases each). V lost 4 bases and J 4 bases, leaving 18 bases between the germline ends. Germline V CDR1 and CDR2: SGHDT, YYEEEE. CDR3 length: 15 residues. The complete variable domain, with remaining parts taken from reference TRBV5-6 and TRBJ2-7, reads DAGVTQSPTHLIKTRGQQVTLRCSPKSGHDTVSWYQQALGQGPQFIFQYYEEEERQRGNFPDRFSGHQFPNYSSELNVNALLLGDSALYLCASSPLGVTEYEQYFGPGTRLTVT.

J is TRBJ1-4 and V is TRBV10-2; TRBD1 agrees at 7 bases. Losses at the gene ends were 6 bases for V and 8 bases for J; bases not matched to a gene: 12. The CDR3 has 15 amino acids. Germline loops: CDR1 WSHSY, CDR2 SAAADI. The CDR3 here is CASSPRQGPGEKLFF. The CDR3 bases are TGCGCCAGCAGCCCCAGACAGGGCCCAGGGGAAAAACTGTTTTTT.

The chain links TRBV6-5 to TRBJ1-2; D ambiguous. Trimming removed 3 bases at V and 6 bases at J, with 14 bases between. The CDR3 is 14 residues long. Germline lookup yields CDR1 MNHEY and CDR2 SVGAGI. Here the CDR3 reads CASSYTPSLDGYTF. CDR3 coding DNA: TGTGCCAGCAGTTATACGCCCAGTCTGGATGGCTACACCTTC.

The chain has TRBV20-1 and TRBJ2-7; D not certain. CDR3 length: 12 residues. The ends were cut back, 3 bases at V and 3 bases at J, with 9 bases in the middle. Germline-derived CDR1 and CDR2 are DFQATT and SNEGSKA (reference sequence). CDR3 DNA: TGCAGTGCTAGTCGGTCCGGCTACGAGCAGTACTTC. Amino acids: CSASRSGYEQYF.

The V call is TRBV4-1, the J call TRBJ1-1, with D perhaps matching TRBD1 (5 bases). CDR3 length equals 17 residues. Germline CDR1 reads MGHRA; CDR2 reads YSYEKL. V was shortened by 4 bases and J by 4 bases, with 22 bases between the two germline ends. The CDR3 DNA is TGCGCCAGCAGCCCCTTTTGGGCACGTCCCGGGGGCACTGAAGCTTTCTTT. It codes for CASSPFWARPGGTEAFF.

The CDR3 DNA sequence: TGTGCCAGCAGCCAAGACCAGGGAACCAATTCACCCCTCCACTTT. Its protein product is CASSQDQGTNSPLHF. This chain uses TRBV4-2 with TRBJ1-6, with a weak D call TRBD1 (5 bases). Germline CDR1 and CDR2: LGHNA and YNFKEQ. The CDR3 totals 15 residues. The V gene lost 0 bases and the J gene lost 7 bases, with 10 bases spanning the gap.

This chain uses TRBV5-4 with TRBJ2-1, with D possibly TRBD2 on 6 matching bases. The CDR3 is 14 amino acids. V lost 3 bases, J lost 6 bases, and 13 bases lay in between. Per the germline V gene, CDR1 is SGHNT and CDR2 is YYREEE (reference sequence). The CDR3 spells CASSSLAGINEQFF. The CDR3 bases are TGTGCCAGCAGCTCCTTGGCGGGGATCAATGAGCAGTTCTTC. The full variable domain, in which reference TRBV5-4 and TRBJ2-1 provide the parts outside the CDR3, is ETGVTQSPTHLIKTRGQQVTLRCSSQSGHNTVSWYQQALGQGPQFIFQYYREEENGRGNFPPRFSGLQFPNYSSELNVNALELDDSALYLCASSSLAGINEQFFGPGTRLTVL.

The gene calls are TRBV5-6 and TRBJ2-7; no clear D. The CDR3 is 12 residues long. Per the germline V gene, CDR1 is SGHDT and CDR2 is YYEEEE. V was cut by 2 bases and J by 4 bases, with 7 bases left in between. This CDR3 reads CASSLQVYEQYF. CDR3 coding DNA: TGTGCCAGCAGCTTACAAGTTTACGAGCAGTACTTC.

J is TRBJ2-1 and V is TRBV13; 7 nucleotides agree with TRBD2. Trimming at V came to 2 bases and at J to 6 bases, leaving 7 bases not matched to a gene. CDR3 length: 15 amino acids. Germline CDR1 reads PRHDT; CDR2 reads FYEKMQ (reference sequence). DNA of the CDR3: TGTGCCAGCAGCTTAAGGGCGGGAGTCTCCAATGAGCAGTTCTTC. This gives the protein CASSLRAGVSNEQFF.

The chain combines TRBV29-1 with TRBJ2-1, with TRBD2 identical over 12 bases. This CDR3 is built from 14 residues. The V gene's germline CDR1 is SQVTM and CDR2 ANQGSEA. V lost 5 bases and J lost 9; bases outside the gene matches: 8. The CDR3 reads CSVPLAGGRGEQFF. CDR3 bases: TGCAGCGTTCCCCTAGCGGGGGGGCGTGGTGAGCAGTTCTTC.

The V and J genes are TRBV27 and TRBJ2-7, with a possible D match to TRBD1 (6 bases). The germline V and J ends were trimmed by 4 bases and 2 bases, with 15 bases remaining between them. This CDR3 is 15 amino acids long. The V gene's germline CDR1 is MNHEY and CDR2 SMNVEV (reference sequence). The CDR3 region has the DNA TGTGCCAGCAGTTACAACTTAGGACAGCCCTACGAGCAGTACTTC. Protein sequence: CASSYNLGQPYEQYF.

This chain uses TRBV5-8 with TRBJ2-3; D gene uncertain. This CDR3 has 16 amino acids. CDR1 and CDR2 (germline): SGHTS, YDEGEE. V was clipped by 4 bases and J by 0 bases, with 15 bases between them. CDR3 coding DNA: TGTGCCAGCAGCCCGACGGCTACCCCGAGCACAGATACGCAGTATTTT. Its protein product is CASSPTATPSTDTQYF.

The chain carries TRBV6-2 or TRBV6-3 and TRBJ1-6; D ambiguous. The CDR3 totals 15 residues. Germline values: CDR1 MNHEY, CDR2 SVGEGT. Trimming cost V 6 bases and J 6 bases, with 15 bases left between them. The CDR3 nucleotides are TGTGCCAGCAGCGAGGGCCCCTCGGGTAATTCACCCCTCCACTTT. Translation: CASSEGPSGNSPLHF.

The CDR3 DNA is TGTGCCAGCAGCTTAGGCGGATACAGGGGGCGAACTGAAGCTTTCTTT. Protein product: CASSLGGYRGRTEAFF. The V call is TRBV7-2, the J call TRBJ1-1; 9 bases match TRBD1. Germline assignment: CDR1 SGHTA and CDR2 FQGNSA. This CDR3 comprises 16 residues. V was pared by 1 base and J by 5 bases, with 8 bases of the junction left unmatched.